The clone carrying this T cell receptor (beta chain) occurred once. The antigen is not known. The sample originates from a study of read filtering for tumor transcriptome and immune sequencing. Regarding the study as a whole: The CD138-negative fraction was mixed bone marrow immune cells, not pure T cells. Compared with RNA-seq, IR-seq gave much higher clonotype depth and reliability.

Every patient had bone marrow sampled while the disease was active. CDR3 length equals 13 residues. Trimming removed 2 bases from V and 6 bases from J, with 8 bases in between. The germline V gene has CDR1 MNHEY and CDR2 SVGEGT. This library used around 0.4 ug RNA and molecular barcoded adaptors spanning alpha/delta and beta/gamma chains. TCRdb ran MiXCR on the reads and lists one entry per CDR3 protein. The top ten clones hold roughly 15% of a sample with tens of thousands of distinct CDR3 sequences, under 25% of them seen once. This rearrangement joins TRBV6-2 or TRBV6-3 to TRBJ1-5; D is undetermined. The specimen was a population of CD138-negative cells sorted from bone marrow. The clonotype comes from a donor aged 40 or over with multiple myeloma. In nucleotides, the CDR3 is TGTGCCAGCAGTTACGATAACTGTCAGCCCCAGCATTTT. Residues: CASSYDNCQPQHF.